These 19 T cell receptor beta chains originate from one sample sequenced in a study of Graves' ophthalmopathy and Graves' hyperthyroidism. From RNA, the CDR3 regions of TCR beta chains were amplified and sequenced. Second-round multiplex PCR came after a first-round RT-PCR that employed HTBI primers. TCRdb passed the multiplex PCR reads through MiXCR, listing each CDR3 protein once. This sample has hundreds of thousands of distinct CDR3 sequences; about two fifths occur once, and the top ten carry 3.3%. Material: peripheral blood. Receptor source: an adult man with Graves' ophthalmopathy.

This clonotype was picked up many times. The CDR3 loop reads CASRPLAKNTGELFF. Written as DNA, the CDR3 is TGTGCCAGCAGACCACTAGCGAAGAACACCGGGGAGCTGTTTTTT. V and J are TRBV7-9 and TRBJ2-2; 7 bases are a match to TRBD2. Germline V gene data show CDR1 as SEHNR and CDR2 as FQNEAQ (reference sequence). With 6 bases clipped from V and 1 base from J, the junction kept 5 bases outside the gene matches. There are 15 residues in the CDR3.

This clonotype showed up many times. The chain joins TRBV7-9 to TRBJ2-7; 7 bases fit TRBD2. The CDR3 length is 12 residues. The germline V gene encodes CDR1 SEHNR and CDR2 FQNEAQ (reference sequence). Germline trimming cut 3 bases from V and 6 bases from J; bases unmatched to any gene: 2. The CDR3 coding sequence is TGTGCCAGCAGCTTGGCTAGCGGCGAGCAGTACTTC. Its translation is CASSLASGEQYF.

Many counts were recorded for this clonotype. CDR3 coding DNA: TGCAGCGTTGGGGCAGGGCTTACCTCCTACGAGCAGTACTTC. Amino acid sequence: CSVGAGLTSYEQYF. V and J are TRBV29-1 and TRBJ2-7; D possibly corresponds to TRBD1 (5 bases). Germline CDR1 reads SQVTM; CDR2 reads ANQGSEA. The CDR3 covers 14 residues. The V gene lost 4 bases and the J gene lost 0 bases, with 13 bases spanning the gap.

This clonotype was observed many times. The chain employs TRBV25-1 and TRBJ2-7; 7 bases agree with TRBD1. CDR1 and CDR2 (germline): MGHDK, SYGVNS. The CDR3 loop spans 14 amino acids. Trimming at V came to 7 bases and at J to 6 bases, leaving 12 bases not matched to a gene. The CDR3 nucleotides read TGTGCCAGCACCATCGGCTCAGGGGGTGTCGAGCAGTACTTC. Translated: CASTIGSGGVEQYF.

V and J are TRBV6-6 and TRBJ2-5; TRBD1 agrees at 8 bases. The germline V gene has CDR1 MNHNY and CDR2 SVGAGI (reference sequence). This CDR3 is built from 15 residues. Unmatched junction bases numbered 7, after V lost 2 bases and J lost 5 bases. CDR3 sequence reads: CASSYDGRQGETQYF. The DNA for the CDR3 is TGTGCCAGCAGTTACGACGGCAGACAGGGGGAGACCCAGTACTTC.

The V call is TRBV29-1, the J call TRBJ2-6; 7 bases are shared with TRBD1. This CDR3 has 17 amino acids. Germline lookup yields CDR1 SQVTM and CDR2 ANQGSEA. Trimming cost V 8 bases and J 3 bases; bases outside gene matches: 16. The CDR3, as DNA: TGCAGCTTATCCCAGGGGGTTATCCTGTATGGGGCCAACGTCCTGACTTTC. Encoded protein: CSLSQGVILYGANVLTF.

The CDR3 DNA is TGCGGCGCGGGTCAGGGTTACGGGGAGCTGTTTTTT. Translating it yields CGAGQGYGELFF. The V and J genes are TRBV29-1 and TRBJ2-2, with D perhaps matching TRBD1 or TRBD2 (5 bases each). Germline assignment: CDR1 SQVTM and CDR2 ANQGSEA. The length of the CDR3 is 12 residues.

V usage is TRBV12-3 or TRBV12-4 and J usage is TRBJ2-7; D is perhaps TRBD1 (5 bases). The CDR3 runs to 11 residues. V lost 5 bases to trimming and J lost 6 bases, with 8 bases between them. The chain's CDR3 is CASSPRVEQYF. In DNA, the CDR3 is TGTGCCAGCAGTCCCAGGGTCGAGCAGTACTTC.

This clonotype was observed at least ten times. The rearrangement uses TRBV7-6 and TRBJ1-1, with D perhaps TRBD1 (5 bases). CDR1 and CDR2 from the germline V gene are SGHVS and FNYEAQ. Trimming stripped 5 bases from V and 3 bases from J, with 13 bases between. CDR3 size: 14 residues. The CDR3 region is CASSPGTYDTEAFF. DNA for the CDR3: TGTGCCAGCAGCCCTGGGACGTATGACACTGAAGCTTTCTTT.

This clonotype was detected once. CDR3 coding DNA: TGTGCCAGCACTATTAGGGGGGGGAGTAACTATGGCTACACCTTC. It specifies CASTIRGGSNYGYTF. The chain links TRBV12-3 or TRBV12-4 to TRBJ1-2; tentative D call: TRBD1 (6 bases). The CDR3 runs to 15 residues. V was cut by 7 bases and J by 1 base, with 16 bases left in between.

The rearrangement links TRBV19 to TRBJ2-7; D is unresolved. The CDR3 totals 18 residues. V lost 6 bases and J lost 6, with 30 bases in between. CDR1 is LNHDA and CDR2 is SQIVND in the germline V gene (reference sequence). This CDR3 reads CASSLHPSVGLESCEQYF. CDR3 DNA: TGTGCCAGTAGCCTACACCCATCTGTGGGGTTAGAATCATGCGAGCAGTACTTC.

V usage is TRBV29-1 and J usage is TRBJ1-2, with D maybe TRBD1 (5 bases). V was cut by 0 bases and J by 12 bases, with 14 bases left in between. The CDR3 extends over 12 amino acids. CDR1 is SQVTM, CDR2 ANQGSEA, per germline. CDR3 in amino acids: CSVEDQGPGNTF. The DNA of the CDR3 is TGCAGCGTTGAAGATCAGGGACCTGGAAACACCTTC.

This clonotype was seen at least ten times. The chain has TRBV20-1 and TRBJ1-2, with 8 bases lining up with TRBD1. With 3 bases clipped from V and 6 bases from J, the junction kept 6 bases outside the gene matches. Germline assignment: CDR1 DFQATT and CDR2 SNEGSKA (reference sequence). CDR3 length: 13 residues. CDR3 amino acids: CSARGQVRHGYTF. CDR3 sequence (DNA): TGCAGTGCTAGGGGACAGGTTCGGCATGGCTACACCTTC.

The V and J genes are TRBV24-1 and TRBJ2-5; D remains ambiguous. CDR1 KGHDR and CDR2 SFDVKD come from the germline V gene. The ends were cut back, 12 bases at V and 5 bases at J, with 15 bases in the middle. CDR3 length equals 12 residues. The CDR3 protein is CAPTQGRETQYF. CDR3 nucleotides: TGTGCCCCCACCCAAGGTCGGGAGACCCAGTACTTC.

This chain connects TRBV2 to TRBJ2-5, with 10 bases fitting TRBD1. Trimming took 4 bases from V and 9 from J; bases not matched to a gene: 5. Germline lookup yields CDR1 SNHLY and CDR2 FYNNEI. This CDR3 is built from 13 residues. The CDR3 coding sequence is TGTGCCAGCAGTGTAGACAGGGGGCGGCCCCAGTACTTC. Translation: CASSVDRGRPQYF.

J is TRBJ1-1 and V is TRBV27; 9 nucleotides match TRBD1. J was trimmed by 3 bases and V by 6 bases; bases with no gene match: 5. The CDR3 runs to 14 residues. Germline-derived CDR1 and CDR2 are MNHEY and SMNVEV (reference sequence). CDR3 DNA sequence: TGTGCCAGCAGGGGACAGGGCTCGCACACTGAAGCTTTCTTT. Its protein product is CASRGQGSHTEAFF.

This clonotype was seen at least ten times. The rearrangement joins TRBV4-2 to TRBJ1-2; D not resolved. Germline assignment: CDR1 LGHNA and CDR2 YNFKEQ. Trimming took off 5 bases at V and 5 bases at J, with 21 bases between the two ends. The CDR3 sequence is 16 residues long. CDR3 region: CASSSKDGGGVYGYTF. CDR3 DNA: TGTGCCAGCAGCTCCAAGGACGGTGGTGGCGTTTATGGCTACACCTTC.

V gene TRBV29-1 combines with J gene TRBJ1-3, with 8 positions matching TRBD1. Germline loops: CDR1 SQVTM, CDR2 ANQGSEA. The CDR3 is 12 amino acids. Trimming removed 7 bases from V and 7 bases from J; junction bases left unmatched: 6. The CDR3 here is CSARTGPNTIYF. DNA for the CDR3: TGCAGCGCTAGGACAGGGCCGAACACCATATATTTT.

The rearrangement uses TRBV25-1 and TRBJ1-6, with D hard to call. Germline V lookup: CDR1 MGHDK, CDR2 SYGVNS. The CDR3 is 15 residues long. Trimming removed 8 bases at V and 8 bases at J, with 19 bases between. This CDR3 is CASSPRSIDDSPLHF. Here the CDR3 DNA reads TGTGCCAGCTCACCACGAAGCATAGACGATTCACCCCTCCACTTT.